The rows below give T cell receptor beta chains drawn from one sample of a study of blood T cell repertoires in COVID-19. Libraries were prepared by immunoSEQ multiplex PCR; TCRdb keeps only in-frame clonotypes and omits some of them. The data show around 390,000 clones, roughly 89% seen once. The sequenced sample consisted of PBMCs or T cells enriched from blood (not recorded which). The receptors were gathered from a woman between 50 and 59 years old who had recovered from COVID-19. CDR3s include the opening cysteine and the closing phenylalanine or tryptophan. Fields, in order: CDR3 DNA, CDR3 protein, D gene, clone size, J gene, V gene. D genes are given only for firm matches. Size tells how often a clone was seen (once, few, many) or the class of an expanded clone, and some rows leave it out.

CDR3nt: TGTGCCAGCAGGCAGGGACAGGGTCATGAGCAGTTCTTC
CDR3aa: CASRQGQGHEQFF
d_gene: TRBD1
abundance: few
j_gene: TRBJ2-1
v_gene: TRBV7-2

CDR3nt: TGCGCCAGCAGCCGGGAGCGGGGCAATCAGCCCCAGCATTTT
CDR3aa: CASSRERGNQPQHF
d_gene: .
abundance: few
j_gene: TRBJ1-5
v_gene: TRBV4-1

CDR3nt: TGCGCCAGCAGCCCAGGGGTTCCCGGAACAGTGAACACTGAAGCTTTCTTT
CDR3aa: CASSPGVPGTVNTEAFF
d_gene: .
abundance: .
j_gene: TRBJ1-1
v_gene: TRBV5-1

CDR3nt: TGTGCCAGCTCTCTGGACGGGAGCACTGAAGCTTTCTTT
CDR3aa: CASSLDGSTEAFF
d_gene: .
abundance: few
j_gene: TRBJ1-1
v_gene: TRBV18

CDR3nt: TGTGCCATCAGTGAGTCGCGCCAGGGAGGTGGCTACACCTTC
CDR3aa: CAISESRQGGGYTF
d_gene: .
abundance: .
j_gene: TRBJ1-2
v_gene: TRBV10-3

CDR3nt: TGTGCCAGCAGCCCGATGGGTAGCGGGGGGTACTACAATGAGCAGTTCTTC
CDR3aa: CASSPMGSGGYYNEQFF
d_gene: TRBD2
abundance: .
j_gene: TRBJ2-1
v_gene: TRBV5-6

CDR3nt: TGCGCCAGCGAGGGACAGGTCAATCAGCCCCAGCATTTT
CDR3aa: CASEGQVNQPQHF
d_gene: TRBD1
abundance: once
j_gene: TRBJ1-5
v_gene: TRBV23-1

CDR3nt: TGCGCCAGCAGCCCACTAGCGGGGGGCCCACAAGAGACCCAGTACTTC
CDR3aa: CASSPLAGGPQETQYF
d_gene: TRBD2
abundance: .
j_gene: TRBJ2-5
v_gene: TRBV5-1

CDR3nt: TGTGCCAGTTCCGCCACAGTCCAAGAGACCCAGTACTTC
CDR3aa: CASSATVQETQYF
d_gene: .
abundance: .
j_gene: TRBJ2-5
v_gene: TRBV19

CDR3nt: TGTGCCAGCACCCGGACAGGGAATAACTATGGCTACACCTTC
CDR3aa: CASTRTGNNYGYTF
d_gene: TRBD1
abundance: .
j_gene: TRBJ1-2
v_gene: TRBV7-9

CDR3nt: TGTGCCAGCTCACCTGGACAGACAGCCGACACCACTGAAGCTTTCTTT
CDR3aa: CASSPGQTADTTEAFF
d_gene: .
abundance: .
j_gene: TRBJ1-1
v_gene: TRBV18

CDR3nt: TGTGCCAGCAGCTTAGACAGGGGTGGTGACACTGAAGCTTTCTTT
CDR3aa: CASSLDRGGDTEAFF
d_gene: .
abundance: medium-sized
j_gene: TRBJ1-1
v_gene: TRBV11-2

CDR3nt: TGTGCCAGTAGTCACCCCGGACAGGCAAACTATGGCTACACCTTC
CDR3aa: CASSHPGQANYGYTF
d_gene: TRBD1
abundance: .
j_gene: TRBJ1-2
v_gene: TRBV19

CDR3nt: TGTGCCAGCAGCCTGGAGAGGGCGAGCACTGAAGCTTTCTTT
CDR3aa: CASSLERASTEAFF
d_gene: .
abundance: .
j_gene: TRBJ1-1
v_gene: TRBV7-6

CDR3nt: TGTGCCAGCAGCCAATCCACAGGGCAGCTGTTTTTT
CDR3aa: CASSQSTGQLFF
d_gene: .
abundance: .
j_gene: TRBJ1-4
v_gene: TRBV3-1/TRBV3-2

CDR3nt: TGTGCCAGCAGCTTTGGGCCAGAGAACACTGAAGCTTTCTTT
CDR3aa: CASSFGPENTEAFF
d_gene: .
abundance: .
j_gene: TRBJ1-1
v_gene: TRBV7-6

CDR3nt: TGTGCCAGCAGCTTGGGGGCAGGGGCGGTGGGCGAAAAACTGTTTTTT
CDR3aa: CASSLGAGAVGEKLFF
d_gene: .
abundance: .
j_gene: TRBJ1-4
v_gene: TRBV7-8

CDR3nt: TGTGCCAGCAGCTTAGCGAGGGTGGACTACACCTTC
CDR3aa: CASSLARVDYTF
d_gene: .
abundance: .
j_gene: TRBJ1-2
v_gene: TRBV7-9

CDR3nt: TGCAGTGCTAGTCCCGGTAGCAATCAGCCCCAGCATTTT
CDR3aa: CSASPGSNQPQHF
d_gene: .
abundance: .
j_gene: TRBJ1-5
v_gene: TRBV20-1

CDR3nt: TGTGCCAGCAAAGGCTACAGGGAGGGGGAGGCTTTCTTT
CDR3aa: CASKGYREGEAFF
d_gene: .
abundance: .
j_gene: TRBJ1-1
v_gene: TRBV6-5

CDR3nt: TGTGCCACCAGTTATGAAGGCCCGGGCGGGGAGCTGTTTTTT
CDR3aa: CATSYEGPGGELFF
d_gene: .
abundance: .
j_gene: TRBJ2-2
v_gene: TRBV24-1

CDR3nt: TGTGCCAGCTCACCCGGGGGACCTGAAGCTTTCTTT
CDR3aa: CASSPGGPEAFF
d_gene: .
abundance: .
j_gene: TRBJ1-1
v_gene: TRBV18

CDR3nt: TGTGCCAGCACCCCGTGGGGCGTAGATGAAAAACTGTTTTTT
CDR3aa: CASTPWGVDEKLFF
d_gene: .
abundance: .
j_gene: TRBJ1-4
v_gene: TRBV25-1

CDR3nt: TGTGCCTGCCCCCGAGGGGGCAGTAACTATGGCTACACCTTC
CDR3aa: CACPRGGSNYGYTF
d_gene: TRBD1
abundance: .
j_gene: TRBJ1-2
v_gene: TRBV30

CDR3nt: TGTGCCAGCTCTCCCCGGGACATCGGTGAGCAGTTCTTC
CDR3aa: CASSPRDIGEQFF
d_gene: .
abundance: once
j_gene: TRBJ2-1
v_gene: TRBV18

CDR3nt: TGTGCCAGCAGGTTGACGCCCGGGAACCAAGAGACCCAGTACTTC
CDR3aa: CASRLTPGNQETQYF
d_gene: .
abundance: .
j_gene: TRBJ2-5
v_gene: TRBV7-2

CDR3nt: TGTGCCAGTAGTAAAGGTTGGGGCGCGGACAAAAACATTCAGTACTTC
CDR3aa: CASSKGWGADKNIQYF
d_gene: .
abundance: .
j_gene: TRBJ2-4
v_gene: TRBV19

CDR3nt: TGTGCCAGCAGCTTCCGGGGGAGCTCCTACAATGAGCAGTTCTTC
CDR3aa: CASSFRGSSYNEQFF
d_gene: .
abundance: .
j_gene: TRBJ2-1
v_gene: TRBV7-2

CDR3nt: TGTGCCAGCAGTTTATGGTCAGGGCGGATCACTGAAGCTTTCTTT
CDR3aa: CASSLWSGRITEAFF
d_gene: .
abundance: .
j_gene: TRBJ1-1
v_gene: TRBV28

CDR3nt: TGTGCCTGTCCCCACCCAGGGCCGGATAATTCACCCCTCCACTTT
CDR3aa: CACPHPGPDNSPLHF
d_gene: .
abundance: .
j_gene: TRBJ1-6
v_gene: TRBV19

CDR3nt: TGTGCCAGCAGCTTAGGAGGGACAGGGTCATCACCCCTCCACTTT
CDR3aa: CASSLGGTGSSPLHF
d_gene: TRBD1
abundance: .
j_gene: TRBJ1-6
v_gene: TRBV5-4

CDR3nt: TGTGCCAGCAGCGGTCGGGACGGGGAGCTGTTTTTT
CDR3aa: CASSGRDGELFF
d_gene: .
abundance: .
j_gene: TRBJ2-2
v_gene: TRBV9

CDR3nt: TGTGCCAGCAGCGTAGCTCCTAGCGGGGGACACTACAATGAGCAGTTCTTC
CDR3aa: CASSVAPSGGHYNEQFF
d_gene: TRBD2
abundance: .
j_gene: TRBJ2-1
v_gene: TRBV9

CDR3nt: TGCAGTGCTATTAAGGGGGAAATGGCTTTCTTT
CDR3aa: CSAIKGEMAFF
d_gene: .
abundance: .
j_gene: TRBJ1-1
v_gene: TRBV20-1

CDR3nt: TGCGCCAGCAGCCAAGATCCGGGGGGAGGGAATCAGCCCCAGCATTTT
CDR3aa: CASSQDPGGGNQPQHF
d_gene: .
abundance: .
j_gene: TRBJ1-5
v_gene: TRBV4-1

CDR3nt: TGCAGCGTGATGAAGGGGGGACAGGTTTATGGCTACACCTTC
CDR3aa: CSVMKGGQVYGYTF
d_gene: TRBD1
abundance: .
j_gene: TRBJ1-2
v_gene: TRBV29-1

CDR3nt: TGCGCCAGCAGCCAACGACAGGGGTCCACCGGGGAGCTGTTTTTT
CDR3aa: CASSQRQGSTGELFF
d_gene: TRBD1
abundance: once
j_gene: TRBJ2-2
v_gene: TRBV4-1

CDR3nt: TGTGCCAGCAGCCGAACATATAGCAATCAGCCCCAGCATTTT
CDR3aa: CASSRTYSNQPQHF
d_gene: .
abundance: .
j_gene: TRBJ1-5
v_gene: TRBV7-6

CDR3nt: TGCAGCGTTCGACAGGGCGCCACTGAAGCTTTCTTT
CDR3aa: CSVRQGATEAFF
d_gene: TRBD1
abundance: .
j_gene: TRBJ1-1
v_gene: TRBV29-1

CDR3nt: TGTGCCAGCAGTCAATCAAACAGGGGGTCTAACTATGGCTACACCTTC
CDR3aa: CASSQSNRGSNYGYTF
d_gene: TRBD1
abundance: .
j_gene: TRBJ1-2
v_gene: TRBV27

CDR3nt: TGCGCCAGCAGCCAAGCGCGGGGGGCGAACACCGGGGAGCTGTTTTTT
CDR3aa: CASSQARGANTGELFF
d_gene: TRBD2
abundance: .
j_gene: TRBJ2-2
v_gene: TRBV4-1